The 10 T cell receptor beta chains in this list originate from one sample, sequenced in a study of T cell responses to AZD1222 COVID-19 vaccine. This table comes from immunoSEQ multiplex PCR, and its TCRdb copy is limited to in-frame clones, with some not included. The table lists about 160,000 clones, 85% to 90% of them singletons. The sequencing used peripheral blood, collected 28 days after the second AZD1222 dose. Every receptor here comes from an adult who received the AZD1222 COVID-19 vaccine.

This sequence joins TRBV6-5 and TRBJ1-2; 8 bases fit TRBD1. Germline CDR1 MNHEY, CDR2 SVGAGI. The CDR3 has 13 amino acids. Losses at the gene ends were 11 bases for V and 3 bases for J; bases not matched to a gene: 8. CDR3 in DNA: TGTGCCCTAGGGAAGGGACAGGACTATGGCTACACCTTC. It specifies CALGKGQDYGYTF.

This rearrangement joins TRBV12-3 or TRBV12-4 to TRBJ1-2; D perhaps matches TRBD1 (6 bases). V gave up 3 bases and J gave up 6 bases, with 11 bases separating them. This CDR3 has 13 residues. In DNA form, the CDR3 reads TGTGCCAGCAGTTTTTCTAGGGGGGATGGCTACACCTTC. It specifies CASSFSRGDGYTF.

In its sample, this clone was seen once. The chain employs TRBV30 and TRBJ2-7, with 7 bases that match TRBD2. This CDR3 is 14 amino acids long. Germline CDR1 GTSNPN, CDR2 SVGIG (reference sequence). V lost 2 bases, J lost 3 bases, and 7 bases stayed unmatched. The CDR3 coding sequence is TGTGCCTGGAGTCTGTCAGGGAGGGACTACGAGCAGTACTTC. Its translation: CAWSLSGRDYEQYF.

J is TRBJ1-2 and V is TRBV24-1, with D possibly TRBD1 on 6 matching bases. The CDR3 contains 14 residues. Germline V gene data show CDR1 as KGHDR and CDR2 as SFDVKD. With 8 bases removed from V and 2 bases from J, the gap between germline ends came to 14 bases. The CDR3 sequence: CATTTEQGNYGYTF. The CDR3 DNA reads as TGTGCCACCACGACAGAGCAGGGGAACTATGGCTACACCTTC.

The rearrangement joins TRBV12-5 to TRBJ1-2; 8 nucleotides agree with TRBD1. CDR1 and CDR2 (germline): LGHNT, FRNRAP. Unmatched junction bases numbered 4, after V lost 7 bases and J lost 6 bases. The CDR3 sequence is 12 residues long. The CDR3 reads CASVGQGDGYTF. The CDR3 region has the DNA TGTGCTAGTGTCGGACAGGGCGATGGCTACACCTTC.

The J gene is TRBJ2-7, the V gene TRBV7-9, with D perhaps TRBD1 (6 bases). The V and J ends lost 4 bases and 2 bases respectively, with 15 bases between them. Germline V gene sequence: CDR1 SEHNR, CDR2 FQNEAQ (reference sequence). The CDR3 totals 15 residues. The CDR3 is CASSSTPTGTYEQYF. CDR3 coding DNA: TGTGCCAGCAGCTCCACCCCCACAGGGACCTACGAGCAGTACTTC.

This clone showed up just once. The genes are TRBV20-1 and TRBJ1-1, with unresolved D. The CDR3 loop spans 8 amino acids. Trimming cost V 5 bases and J 9 bases, with 4 bases left between them. Germline loops: CDR1 DFQATT, CDR2 SNEGSKA (reference sequence). The CDR3, as DNA: TGCAGTGCTGGCAAAGCTTTCTTT. Translation gives CSAGKAFF.

This sequence joins TRBV3-1 (or the pseudogene TRBV3-2) and TRBJ1-1, with D unclear. From germline, CDR1 is LGHDT and CDR2 YNNKEL (reference sequence). Trimming removed 4 bases from V and 8 bases from J, with 11 bases in between. CDR3 length: 12 residues. The CDR3 region has the DNA TGTGCCAGCAGCCTATGGACGAGGGAAGCTTTCTTT. Amino acid sequence: CASSLWTREAFF.

The sample holds one count of this clone. The chain joins TRBV27 to TRBJ1-5; D possibly corresponds to TRBD1 (6 bases). V gave up 6 bases and J gave up 1 base, with 13 bases separating them. CDR3 size: 15 residues. Germline CDR1 and CDR2: MNHEY and SMNVEV (reference sequence). The CDR3 DNA reads TGTGCCAGCAGGGACAGCCTTGGGAGCAATCAGCCCCAGCATTTT. It specifies CASRDSLGSNQPQHF.

The genes are TRBV7-9 and TRBJ1-3, with D unresolved. This CDR3 is 16 amino acids long. V lost 5 bases and J lost 3, with 17 bases in between. CDR1 is SEHNR and CDR2 is FQNEAQ in the germline V gene (reference sequence). CDR3 nucleotide sequence: TGTGCCAGCAGCCTACAAATAGGGATTTTTGGAAACACCATATATTTT. Amino acids: CASSLQIGIFGNTIYF.